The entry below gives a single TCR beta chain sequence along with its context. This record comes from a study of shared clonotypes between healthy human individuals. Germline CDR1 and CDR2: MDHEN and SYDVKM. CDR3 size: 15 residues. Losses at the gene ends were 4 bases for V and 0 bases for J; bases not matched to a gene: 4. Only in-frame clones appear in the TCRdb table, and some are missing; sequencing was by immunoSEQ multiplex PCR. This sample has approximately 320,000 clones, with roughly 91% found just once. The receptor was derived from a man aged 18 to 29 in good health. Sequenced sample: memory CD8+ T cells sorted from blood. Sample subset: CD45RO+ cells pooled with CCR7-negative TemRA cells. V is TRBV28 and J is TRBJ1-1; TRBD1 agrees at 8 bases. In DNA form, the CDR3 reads TGTGCCAGCAGTTCAGGACAGGGACTGAACACTGAAGCTTTCTTT. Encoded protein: CASSSGQGLNTEAFF.